Presented here are 27 T cell receptor beta chains from one specimen sequenced in a study of blood T cell repertoires in COVID-19. Generated by immunoSEQ multiplex PCR, the TCRdb table keeps only in-frame clones and is missing some. Among approximately 70,000 clones listed, about nine tenths were seen once. The sample was peripheral blood. These receptors were taken from a man aged 50-59 years with active COVID-19.

This chain connects TRBV9 to TRBJ2-7; 8 nucleotides line up with TRBD2. V was pared by 4 bases and J by 5 bases, with 8 bases of the junction left unmatched. Germline V gives CDR1 SGDLS, CDR2 YYNGEE. The CDR3 contains 14 residues. In DNA, the CDR3 is TGTGCCAGCAGCCCGCGGGGGGTTATGAACGAGCAGTACTTC. This codes for CASSPRGVMNEQYF.

The chain is built from TRBV7-2 and TRBJ2-5, with 9 nucleotides matching TRBD2. The CDR3 runs to 14 residues. Germline lookup yields CDR1 SGHTA and CDR2 FQGNSA. After removal of 5 bases from V and 9 bases from J, the junction contained 10 bases not matched to a gene. The CDR3 protein is CASSGPLAGGAQYF. CDR3 DNA: TGTGCCAGCAGCGGCCCGTTGGCGGGGGGGGCCCAGTACTTC.

The V gene is TRBV11-2, the J gene TRBJ1-2; 11 bases are a match to TRBD1. The length of the CDR3 is 19 residues. Losses at the gene ends were 4 bases for V and 4 bases for J; bases not matched to a gene: 17. Germline-derived CDR1 and CDR2 are SGHAT and FQNNGV. CDR3 amino acids: CASSSTRPWTGGEGYGYTF. The CDR3 nucleotides are TGTGCCAGCAGCTCAACTAGACCTTGGACAGGGGGCGAAGGCTATGGCTACACCTTC. Filled out from reference TRBV11-2 and TRBJ1-2, the complete variable domain reads EAGVAQSPRYKIIEKRQSVAFWCNPISGHATLYWYQQILGQGPKLLIQFQNNGVVDDSQLPKDRFSAERLKGVDSTLKIQPAKLEDSAVYLCASSSTRPWTGGEGYGYTFGSGTRLTVV.

The rearrangement uses TRBV9 and TRBJ2-1; 16 nucleotides match TRBD2. Germline loops: CDR1 SGDLS, CDR2 YYNGEE. This CDR3 is built from 18 residues. The trim removed 2 bases at V and 5 bases at J, leaving 7 bases unmatched. The CDR3 DNA is TGTGCCAGCAGCGTGGGACTAGCGGGAGGGCGGGGAAACAATGAGCAGTTCTTC. Translated: CASSVGLAGGRGNNEQFF.

V usage is TRBV5-8 and J usage is TRBJ1-2; D unclear. The CDR3 extends over 13 amino acids. Germline CDR1 reads SGHTS; CDR2 reads YDEGEE. V was shortened by 4 bases and J by 4 bases, with 11 bases between the two germline ends. The CDR3 loop reads CASSPASFYGYTF. CDR3 sequence (DNA): TGTGCCAGCAGCCCTGCCAGTTTCTATGGCTACACCTTC.

The gene calls are TRBV6-2 or TRBV6-3 and TRBJ2-7; 10 nucleotides match TRBD2. This CDR3 is 14 amino acids long. In germline, CDR1 is MNHEY, CDR2 SVGEGT. The V segment lost 6 bases and the J segment 6 bases; nucleotides outside the gene matches: 8. Here the CDR3 reads CASSPGLAVAEQYF. The CDR3 nucleotides are TGTGCCAGCAGCCCCGGACTAGCGGTTGCCGAGCAGTACTTC.

This chain joins TRBV10-2 and TRBJ1-4, with 11 positions matching TRBD1. CDR3 length: 13 residues. V dropped 6 bases and J dropped 12; count of bases not matched to a gene: 6. Per germline, CDR1 WSHSY and CDR2 SAAADI. The CDR3: CASRGQGGQQLFF. CDR3 DNA: TGCGCCAGCAGGGGACAGGGGGGCCAGCAACTGTTTTTT.

The gene calls are TRBV19 and TRBJ1-1, with 9 bases matching TRBD1. Germline CDR1 reads LNHDA; CDR2 reads SQIVND (reference sequence). J was trimmed by 4 bases and V by 5 bases; bases with no gene match: 5. The CDR3 covers 14 residues. CDR3 in DNA: TGTGCCAGTAGTCCCCAGACAGGGGGCACTGAAGCTTTCTTT. It is translated as CASSPQTGGTEAFF. The whole variable domain, filled in from reference TRBV19 and TRBJ1-1, reads DGGITQSPKYLFRKEGQNVTLSCEQNLNHDAMYWYRQDPGQGLRLIYYSQIVNDFQKGDIAEGYSVSREKKESFPLTVTSAQKNPTAFYLCASSPQTGGTEAFFGQGTRLTVV.

The chain carries TRBV4-1 and TRBJ2-1; TRBD1 might be the D (6 bases). Germline V gene lookup returns CDR1 MGHRA and CDR2 YSYEKL. The CDR3 covers 13 residues. V was cut by 1 base and J by 10 bases, with 11 bases left in between. CDR3 sequence reads: CASSQAPGTEQFF. CDR3 in DNA: TGCGCCAGCAGCCAAGCGCCCGGGACAGAGCAGTTCTTC.

V and J are TRBV7-9 and TRBJ2-1, with 8 nucleotides matching TRBD2. There are 16 residues in the CDR3. After removal of 2 bases from V and 10 bases from J, the junction contained 13 bases not matched to a gene. CDR1 SEHNR and CDR2 FQNEAQ come from the germline V gene (reference sequence). The CDR3 nucleotides are TGTGCCAGCAGCTTAAGGAGCGGGAGCAGGGAAGGGGAGCAGTTCTTC. Translating it yields CASSLRSGSREGEQFF.

The V gene is TRBV5-1, the J gene TRBJ1-1; no firm D call. CDR1 and CDR2 (germline): SGHRS, YFSETQ. The CDR3 has 15 residues. V lost 1 base, J lost 1 base, and 11 bases lay in between. CDR3 residues: CASSLYPRENTEAFF. In DNA, the CDR3 is TGCGCCAGCAGCTTGTATCCCCGGGAGAACACTGAAGCTTTCTTT.

This chain links TRBV24-1 with TRBJ2-5, with a tentative D call TRBD2 (5 bases). V lost 0 bases and J 0 bases, leaving 10 bases between the germline ends. The germline V gene encodes CDR1 KGHDR and CDR2 SFDVKD. The CDR3 runs to 16 residues. The CDR3 bases are TGTGCCACCAGTGATTTGGGCAGAGGGTACCAAGAGACCCAGTACTTC. Encoded protein: CATSDLGRGYQETQYF.

The chain has TRBV7-2 and TRBJ2-1, with no clear D. Germline values: CDR1 SGHTA, CDR2 FQGNSA. The CDR3 is 13 amino acids. Trimming removed 3 bases from V and 5 bases from J, with 8 bases in between. The CDR3 sequence: CASSFNRDNEQFF. The CDR3 region has the DNA TGTGCCAGCAGCTTTAATCGCGACAATGAGCAGTTCTTC.

This rearrangement joins TRBV6-7 to TRBJ1-2, with a weak D call TRBD1 (6 bases). TRBV6-7 is known as an ORF, though its function is uncertain. V was clipped by 6 bases and J by 4 bases, with 24 bases between them. This CDR3 is built from 17 residues. DNA for the CDR3: TGTGCCAGCAGCCTTGGGTTTGGGGGCGCTCTCGGCTATGGCTACACCTTC. Protein sequence: CASSLGFGGALGYGYTF.

The J gene is TRBJ1-5, the V gene TRBV6-2 or TRBV6-3, with D tentatively TRBD1 (5 bases). V gave up 2 bases and J gave up 4 bases, with 12 bases separating them. Germline V gene sequence: CDR1 MNHEY, CDR2 SVGEGT. The CDR3 totals 15 residues. The CDR3 region is CASSYGQPPNQPQHF. Here the CDR3 DNA reads TGTGCCAGCAGTTACGGACAACCCCCAAATCAGCCCCAGCATTTT.

This chain connects TRBV6-5 to TRBJ1-5; no firm D call. Trimming cost V 5 bases and J 6 bases, with 17 bases left between them. Germline CDR1 and CDR2: MNHEY and SVGAGI. The CDR3 has 15 residues. CDR3 DNA sequence: TGTGCCAGCAGTCCTTCCCCGGGAAGTCCTCAGCCCCAGCATTTT. Protein sequence: CASSPSPGSPQPQHF.

The gene calls are TRBV6-5 and TRBJ1-1; D not resolved. Germline V gene sequence: CDR1 MNHEY, CDR2 SVGAGI. CDR3 length equals 15 residues. The germline V and J ends were trimmed by 0 bases and 1 base, with 9 bases remaining between them. CDR3 sequence reads: CASSYSYSTNTEAFF. CDR3 DNA: TGTGCCAGCAGTTACTCATACAGTACGAACACTGAAGCTTTCTTT.

The chain carries TRBV27 and TRBJ2-1, with 13 bases identical to TRBD2. Trimming removed 6 bases from V and 14 bases from J; junction bases left unmatched: 10. The germline gives CDR1 MNHEY, CDR2 SMNVEV (reference sequence). CDR3 length equals 14 residues. The chain's CDR3 is CASSPGTSGVAEFF. CDR3 DNA: TGTGCCAGCAGCCCCGGGACTAGCGGGGTGGCGGAGTTCTTC.

The genes are TRBV11-2 and TRBJ1-5; D is uncertain. Germline V gene sequence: CDR1 SGHAT, CDR2 FQNNGV. This CDR3 has 13 residues. V shed 2 bases and J shed 4 bases, with 6 bases lying between them. CDR3 amino acids: CASSLIPNQPQHF. CDR3 DNA: TGTGCCAGCAGCTTAATCCCAAATCAGCCCCAGCATTTT.

The chain links TRBV30 to TRBJ2-1, with D possibly TRBD1 on 6 matching bases. The CDR3 covers 16 residues. Germline V lookup: CDR1 GTSNPN, CDR2 SVGIG (reference sequence). V was shortened by 2 bases and J by 5 bases, with 19 bases between the two germline ends. DNA of the CDR3: TGTGCCTGGAGTTCGGGTTATCAGGGGCGGAACAATGAGCAGTTCTTC. Amino acid sequence: CAWSSGYQGRNNEQFF.

Of note for this clone: This sample also contains other DNA sequences that code for the same CDR3. This sequence joins TRBV6-5 and TRBJ2-7; unclear D gene. The CDR3 is 11 residues long. V was trimmed by 3 bases and J by 3 bases, leaving 3 bases between them. The germline CDR1 and CDR2 sequences are MNHEY and SVGAGI. In nucleotides, the CDR3 is TGTGCCAGCAGTTATCTCTACGAGCAGTACTTC. Translating gives CASSYLYEQYF.

This clone was seen a few times. The chain links TRBV28 to TRBJ2-7; no reliable D call. The CDR3 is 11 amino acids. The V and J ends lost 5 bases and 5 bases respectively, with 7 bases between them. Germline V lookup: CDR1 MDHEN, CDR2 SYDVKM. The CDR3 loop is CASSTYNEQYF. The CDR3 coding sequence is TGTGCCAGCAGTACCTATAACGAGCAGTACTTC.

The chain links TRBV30 to TRBJ2-7; D is uncertain. V dropped 0 bases and J dropped 3 bases, with 12 bases sitting between them. The CDR3 runs 14 residues. The germline gives CDR1 GTSNPN, CDR2 SVGIG (reference sequence). CDR3 bases: TGTGCCTGGAGTGTACTAACCTGGAACTACGAGCAGTACTTC. The encoded protein is CAWSVLTWNYEQYF.

The J gene is TRBJ2-3, the V gene TRBV30; TRBD2 agrees at 12 bases. V lost 2 bases, J lost 2 bases, and 5 bases stayed unmatched. Per the germline V gene, CDR1 is GTSNPN and CDR2 is SVGIG (reference sequence). The CDR3 covers 16 residues. The CDR3 reads CAWSTGLAGITDTQYF. The DNA for the CDR3 is TGTGCCTGGAGTACCGGACTAGCGGGGATCACAGATACGCAGTATTTT.

This rearrangement joins TRBV21-1 to TRBJ2-1; the DNA was not used to check the table's D call, TRBD1. TRBV21-1 is classified as a pseudogene. The CDR3 is 16 amino acids. The CDR3 sequence is CASSLMGTGPYNEQFF. In DNA form, the CDR3 reads TGTGCCAGCAGTCTGATGGGGACAGGGCCGTACAATGAGCAGTTCTTC.

The genes are TRBV24-1 and TRBJ2-1, with D possibly TRBD2 on 6 matching bases. Germline loops: CDR1 KGHDR, CDR2 SFDVKD. V dropped 5 bases and J dropped 5 bases, with 15 bases sitting between them. The CDR3 extends over 15 amino acids. The CDR3: CATSGVRDFNNEQFF. As DNA, the CDR3 is TGTGCCACCAGTGGGGTCCGGGACTTCAACAATGAGCAGTTCTTC.

The V and J genes are TRBV15 and TRBJ2-7; D is unclear. The V gene's germline CDR1 is LNHNV and CDR2 YYDKDF (reference sequence). This CDR3 is built from 15 residues. Deletions cut 5 bases from V and 6 bases from J, with 20 bases between. The CDR3 nucleotides read TGTGCCACCAGCCGACACAGAACTGCCGTTCCCGAGCAGTACTTC. Translation: CATSRHRTAVPEQYF.